Each of the 5 T cell receptor beta chains below was sequenced from the same sample in a study of T cells after yellow fever vaccination. TCRdb itself ran the 5' RACE reads through MiXCR, one entry per CDR3 protein. This table has under 400,000 distinct CDR3 sequences, roughly 11% appearing once. The input for sequencing was PBMCs, taken on the day of the first yellow fever vaccination. The receptors stem from a man between 18 and 35 years old who received the YFV17D yellow fever vaccine.

Ten or more counts support this clonotype. This chain joins TRBV10-3 and TRBJ2-7; 7 bases match TRBD1. Trimming at V came to 3 bases and at J to 3 bases, leaving 2 bases not matched to a gene. The CDR3 is 13 amino acids. Germline CDR1 is ENHRY and CDR2 is SYGVKD. The CDR3 is CAISDSGGYEQYF. The CDR3 DNA follows: TGTGCCATCAGTGACTCAGGGGGCTACGAGCAGTACTTC.

CDR3 in amino acids: CASSYGGRRGYNEQFF. Written as DNA, the CDR3 is TGTGCCAGCAGCTACGGGGGTCGAAGGGGCTACAATGAGCAGTTCTTC. This rearrangement joins TRBV7-9 to TRBJ2-1; D is possibly TRBD2 (6 bases). The V gene lost 4 bases and the J gene lost 3 bases, with 16 bases spanning the gap. CDR1 is SEHNR and CDR2 is FQNEAQ in the germline V gene (reference sequence). This CDR3 has 16 amino acids.

This clonotype was detected only a few times. The chain employs TRBV29-1 and TRBJ2-4, with D tentatively TRBD2 (5 bases). V was pared by 4 bases and J by 0 bases, with 10 bases between. The CDR3 spans 14 residues. CDR1 SQVTM and CDR2 ANQGSEA come from the germline V gene. The CDR3 is CSVVSAGAKNIQYF. As DNA, the CDR3 is TGCAGCGTTGTGTCCGCGGGAGCCAAAAACATTCAGTACTTC.

This clonotype was counted between two and nine times. The rearrangement uses TRBV7-9 and TRBJ1-1; D is perhaps TRBD1 (6 bases). Germline CDR1 is SEHNR and CDR2 is FQNEAQ (reference sequence). The CDR3 runs to 14 residues. V was clipped by 4 bases and J by 5 bases, with 14 bases between them. The CDR3 DNA reads TGTGCCAGCAGCTCCCCGGGACAACTAACTGAAGCTTTCTTT. Encoded protein: CASSSPGQLTEAFF.

The rearrangement links TRBV7-8 to TRBJ2-7; 9 nucleotides align to TRBD2. Germline assignment: CDR1 SGHVS and CDR2 FQNEAQ. CDR3 length equals 16 residues. V lost 1 base, J lost 2 bases, and 6 bases stayed unmatched. The CDR3: CASSLVGGGETYEQYF. The CDR3 nucleotides read TGTGCCAGCAGCTTAGTGGGCGGGGGGGAAACCTACGAGCAGTACTTC. The variable domain in full, with the rest retrieved from reference TRBV7-8 and TRBJ2-7, is GAGVSQSPRYKVAKRGQDVALRCDPISGHVSLFWYQQALGQGPEFLTYFQNEAQLDKSGLPSDRFFAERPEGSVSTLKIQRTQQEDSAVYLCASSLVGGGETYEQYFGPGTRLTVT.